This T cell receptor (beta chain) appears in the sequencing data of a study of early T cells in non-severe SARS-CoV-2 infection. For the study at large: Bulk RNA from unsorted whole blood was sequenced; chains were unpaired.

Many counts were recorded for this clonotype. The germline V gene has CDR1 MNHNY and CDR2 SVGAGI (reference sequence). Trimming pared 10 bases from V and 10 bases from J, leaving 16 bases between. This CDR3 has 11 residues. TCRdb fed the 5' RACE reads into MiXCR, producing one record per CDR3 protein. Found here are 70,000 to 85,000 distinct CDR3 sequences, around 10% of them singletons; the top ten hold roughly 2.6%. The sample comprised whole blood. The chain carries TRBV6-6 and TRBJ1-1; maybe TRBD1 (5 bases). The clonotype comes from an adult who was a healthcare worker with PCR-confirmed SARS-CoV-2 infection or an uninfected control (not recorded which). The CDR3 here is CATRDGPGAFF. The CDR3 DNA follows: TGTGCCACCCGGGACGGGCCGGGAGCTTTCTTT.